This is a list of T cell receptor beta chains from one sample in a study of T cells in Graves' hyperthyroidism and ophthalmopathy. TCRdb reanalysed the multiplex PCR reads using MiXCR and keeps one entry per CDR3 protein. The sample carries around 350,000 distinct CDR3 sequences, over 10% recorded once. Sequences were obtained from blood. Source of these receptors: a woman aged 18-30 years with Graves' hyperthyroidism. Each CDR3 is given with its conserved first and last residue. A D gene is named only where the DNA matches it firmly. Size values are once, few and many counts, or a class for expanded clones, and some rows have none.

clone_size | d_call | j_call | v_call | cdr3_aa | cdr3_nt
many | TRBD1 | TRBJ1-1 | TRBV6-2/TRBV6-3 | CASSPQGAETEAFF | TGTGCCAGCAGTCCACAGGGGGCAGAAACTGAAGCTTTCTTT
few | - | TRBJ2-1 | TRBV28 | CASSPTSSIYNEQFF | TGTGCCAGCAGTCCCACTAGTTCGATATACAATGAGCAGTTCTTC
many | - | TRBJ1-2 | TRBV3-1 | CASSQDKGNYGYTF | TGTGCCAGCAGCCAAGACAAAGGAAACTATGGCTACACCTTC
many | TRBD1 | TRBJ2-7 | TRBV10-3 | CAIRPGTGPYEQYF | TGTGCCATCAGACCCGGGACAGGGCCTTACGAGCAGTACTTC
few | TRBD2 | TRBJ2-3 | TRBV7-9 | CASSFRLAGAPPGRTDTQYF | TGTGCCAGCAGCTTCCGGCTAGCGGGGGCCCCCCCGGGACGCACAGATACGCAGTATTTT
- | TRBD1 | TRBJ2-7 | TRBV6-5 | CASSYPQGTSYEQYF | TGTGCCAGCAGTTACCCACAGGGGACATCCTACGAGCAGTACTTC
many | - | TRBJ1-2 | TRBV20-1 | CSAPGFTPRGYTF | TGCAGTGCTCCGGGTTTTACCCCCAGGGGCTACACCTTC
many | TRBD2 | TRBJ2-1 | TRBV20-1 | CSASHGTSGSYNEQFF | TGCAGTGCCTCACATGGGACTAGCGGCTCCTACAATGAGCAGTTCTTC
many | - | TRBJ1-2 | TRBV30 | CAWRVIGYTF | TGTGCCTGGCGTGTTATTGGCTACACCTTC
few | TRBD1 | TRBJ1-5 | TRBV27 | CASGPLLLQGESGQPQHF | TGTGCCAGCGGACCGCTCCTGTTACAGGGGGAAAGTGGTCAGCCCCAGCATTTT
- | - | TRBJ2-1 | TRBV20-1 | CSARRTGTHEQFF | TGCAGTGCTAGACGCACCGGGACCCATGAGCAGTTCTTC
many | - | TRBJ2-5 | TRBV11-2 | CASSFPARQETQYF | TGTGCCAGCAGCTTCCCGGCCCGACAAGAGACCCAGTACTTC
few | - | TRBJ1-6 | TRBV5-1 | CASSLGRASSYNSPLHF | TGCGCCAGCAGCTTGGGTCGAGCGAGCTCCTATAATTCACCCCTCCACTTT
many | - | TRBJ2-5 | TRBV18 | CASSPPRTSKETQYF | TGTGCCAGCTCACCACCGAGGACTTCGAAAGAGACCCAGTACTTC
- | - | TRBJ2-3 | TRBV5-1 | CASSLRPSGGTDTQYF | TGCGCCAGCAGCTTGCGACCCTCAGGGGGCACAGATACGCAGTATTTT
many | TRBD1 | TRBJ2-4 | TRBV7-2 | CASSSDRGGNIQYF | TGTGCCAGCAGCTCGGACAGGGGGGGAAACATTCAGTACTTC
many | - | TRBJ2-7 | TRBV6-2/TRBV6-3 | CASRKGTGVEQYF | TGTGCCAGCAGAAAAGGGACCGGGGTCGAACAGTACTTC
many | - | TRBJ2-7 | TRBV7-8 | CASSLDPAISNEQYF | TGTGCCAGCAGCTTAGATCCAGCAATAAGCAACGAGCAGTACTTC
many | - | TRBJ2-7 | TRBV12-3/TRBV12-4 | CASLREAEQYF | TGTGCAAGCCTTAGGGAAGCCGAGCAGTACTTC
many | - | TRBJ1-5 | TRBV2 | CASSGQLDQPQHF | TGTGCCAGCAGTGGACAGCTGGATCAGCCCCAGCATTTT
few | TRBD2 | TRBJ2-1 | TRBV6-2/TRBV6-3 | CASSRRLAGYNNEQFF | TGTGCCAGCAGCCGCCGACTAGCGGGATATAACAATGAGCAGTTCTTC
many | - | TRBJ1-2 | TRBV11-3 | CASSAISGKGYTF | TGTGCCAGCAGCGCCATCTCGGGGAAGGGCTACACCTTC
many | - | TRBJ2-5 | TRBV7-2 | CASSLQGKETQYF | TGTGCCAGCAGCTTACAAGGAAAAGAGACCCAGTACTTC
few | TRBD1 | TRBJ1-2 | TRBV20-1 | CSAGHRGDYGYTF | TGCAGTGCTGGCCACAGGGGAGACTATGGCTACACCTTC
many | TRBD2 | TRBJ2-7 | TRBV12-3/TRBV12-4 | CASSWAGTSGPRSYEQYF | TGTGCCAGCAGTTGGGCCGGGACTAGCGGGCCGCGCTCCTACGAGCAGTACTTC
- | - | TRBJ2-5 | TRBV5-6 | CASSLGVSEEETQYF | TGTGCCAGCAGCTTGGGGGTTAGCGAGGAGGAGACCCAGTACTTC
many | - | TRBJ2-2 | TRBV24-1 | CATSDIKGVMNTGELFF | TGTGCCACCAGTGATATAAAGGGGGTCATGAACACCGGGGAGCTGTTTTTT
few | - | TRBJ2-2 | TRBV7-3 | CASSLKPPGTQFINTGELFF | TGTGCCAGCTCCCTAAAGCCCCCCGGGACCCAATTTATTAACACCGGGGAGCTGTTTTTT
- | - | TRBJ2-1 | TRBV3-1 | CASSPPMEDGGNEQFF | TGTGCCAGCAGCCCCCCGATGGAAGACGGTGGGAATGAGCAGTTCTTC
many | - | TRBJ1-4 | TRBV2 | CASSDDFPTGGGEKLFF | TGTGCCAGCAGCGACGACTTTCCGACAGGAGGGGGTGAAAAACTGTTTTTT
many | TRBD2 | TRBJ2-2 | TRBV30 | CAWSSRESGELFF | TGTGCCTGGAGTTCGCGGGAGTCCGGGGAGCTGTTTTTT
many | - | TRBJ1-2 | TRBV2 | CASSDLRGGGYTF | TGTGCCAGCAGTGACTTAAGAGGAGGTGGCTACACCTTC
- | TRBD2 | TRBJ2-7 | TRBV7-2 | CASSMGSGGADEQYF | TGTGCCAGCAGCATGGGCAGCGGGGGGGCCGACGAGCAGTACTTC
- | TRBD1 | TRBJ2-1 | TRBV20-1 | CSARAPLQGAQSYNEQFF | TGCAGTGCTAGAGCACCTTTACAGGGGGCCCAATCCTACAATGAGCAGTTCTTC
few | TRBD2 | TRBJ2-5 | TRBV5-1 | CASSPGLALGETQYF | TGCGCCAGCAGCCCGGGACTAGCCTTAGGGGAGACCCAGTACTTC
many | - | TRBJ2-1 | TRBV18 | CASSQTGHPPNEQFF | TGTGCCAGCTCTCAGACGGGACACCCTCCAAATGAGCAGTTCTTC
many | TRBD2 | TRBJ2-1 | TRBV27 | CASSFQPIAGGYNEQFF | TGTGCCAGCAGTTTCCAACCCATAGCGGGGGGATACAATGAGCAGTTCTTC
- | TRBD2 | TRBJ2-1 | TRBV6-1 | CASSDRTSGGDEQFF | TGTGCCAGCAGTGATCGGACTAGCGGGGGCGATGAGCAGTTCTTC
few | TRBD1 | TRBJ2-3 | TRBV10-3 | CAISGGQGLGTDTQYF | TGTGCCATCAGTGGGGGACAGGGGTTGGGCACAGATACGCAGTATTTT
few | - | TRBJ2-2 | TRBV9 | CASSGGGANTGELFF | TGTGCCAGCAGCGGCGGTGGAGCGAACACCGGGGAGCTGTTTTTT
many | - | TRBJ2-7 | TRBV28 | CASSRYLLDRKNSAYEQYF | TGTGCCAGCAGTCGCTATTTGTTGGACCGAAAAAACAGCGCCTACGAGCAGTACTTC
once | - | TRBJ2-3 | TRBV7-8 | CASSSGVFPDTQYF | TGTGCCAGCAGCTCAGGGGTCTTTCCAGATACGCAGTATTTT
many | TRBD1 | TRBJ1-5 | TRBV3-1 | CASSQGWTGGNQPQHF | TGTGCCAGCAGCCAAGGATGGACAGGGGGTAATCAGCCCCAGCATTTT
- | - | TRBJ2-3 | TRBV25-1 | CASSDPSPLQLGADTQYF | TGTGCCAGCAGTGACCCTTCCCCCCTCCAGCTCGGAGCAGATACGCAGTATTTT
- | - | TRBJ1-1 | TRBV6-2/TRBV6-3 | CASSYRGAEAFF | TGTGCCAGCAGTTACCGAGGGGCTGAAGCTTTCTTT